This TCR beta chain was found in a study of patients and donors after allogeneic stem cell transplantation. After removal of 5 bases from V and 6 bases from J, the junction contained 7 bases not matched to a gene. The CDR3 is 13 amino acids. The germline V gene encodes CDR1 DFQATT and CDR2 SNEGSKA (reference sequence). TCRdb analysed the RT-PCR reads with MiXCR anew, one entry per CDR3 protein. The profile shows some 960,000 distinct CDR3 sequences, roughly 18% of them singletons. This clonotype originated in a human donor who was either an allogeneic HSCT recipient or a stem cell or donor lymphocyte infusion donor (not recorded which). It is not recorded whose cells these are; they may come from a transplant donor. This chain links TRBV20-1 with TRBJ2-7; 10 nucleotides match TRBD2. Sample: blood, either unsorted or a sorted T cell fraction (not recorded which). CDR3 sequence: CSAHTGLATEQYF. CDR3 nucleotide sequence: TGCAGTGCTCACACGGGACTAGCGACCGAGCAGTACTTC.